This T cell receptor beta chain was found in a study of T cell changes during pregnancy in multiple sclerosis. Sequencing used immunoSEQ multiplex PCR; TCRdb keeps in-frame clones, though not all of them. The table includes about 59,000 clones, about 90% detected once. The CDR3 contains 16 residues. The V and J ends lost 1 base and 6 bases respectively, with 18 bases between them. Germline V lookup: CDR1 SGHAT, CDR2 FQNNGV. This sequence joins TRBV11-2 and TRBJ1-2, with TRBD1 as a possible D gene (6 bases). This TCR was sampled from a female donor in good health, enrolled as a control in a pregnancy study. The input for sequencing was peripheral blood, taken in the third trimester of pregnancy. CDR3 in amino acids: CASSLVQGYRAHGYTF. DNA of the CDR3: TGTGCCAGCAGCTTAGTACAGGGCTACAGGGCACATGGCTACACCTTC.